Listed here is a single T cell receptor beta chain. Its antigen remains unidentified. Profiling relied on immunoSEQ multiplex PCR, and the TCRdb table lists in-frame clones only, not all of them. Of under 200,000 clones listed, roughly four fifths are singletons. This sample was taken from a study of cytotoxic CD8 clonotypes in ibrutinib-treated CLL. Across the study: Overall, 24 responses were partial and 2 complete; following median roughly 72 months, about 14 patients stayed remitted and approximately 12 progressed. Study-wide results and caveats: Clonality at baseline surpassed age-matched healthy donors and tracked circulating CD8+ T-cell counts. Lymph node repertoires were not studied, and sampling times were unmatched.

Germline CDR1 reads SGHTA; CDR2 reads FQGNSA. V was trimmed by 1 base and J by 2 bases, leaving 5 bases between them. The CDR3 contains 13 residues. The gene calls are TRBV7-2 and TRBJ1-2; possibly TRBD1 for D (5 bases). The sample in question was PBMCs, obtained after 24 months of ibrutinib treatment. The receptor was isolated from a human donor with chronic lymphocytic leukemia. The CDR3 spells CASSLGGNYGYTF. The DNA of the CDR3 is TGTGCCAGCAGCTTAGGGGGGAACTATGGCTACACCTTC.